This T cell receptor (beta chain) was captured by sequencing in a study of OX40 agonist ivuxolimab in advanced cancers. The overall study: Intravenous ivuxolimab at 0.01 to 10 mg/kg was given to patients every 2 weeks.

As to this clone: The antigen remains undetermined.

General study findings and limits: CD4+ and CD8+ blood T cells expanded clonally by week 6 at 0.1 to 3.0 mg/kg. The average count of expanded clones was higher among CD8+ T cells than among CD4+.

Trimming took 6 bases from V and 2 from J; bases not matched to a gene: 10. This CDR3 comprises 15 residues. Germline CDR1 and CDR2: LGHNA and YNFKEQ. Exclusion applied to patients with autoimmune disease history or systemic immunosuppression. TCRdb keeps only in-frame clones here, not all; method: immunoSEQ multiplex PCR. The sample shows approximately 20,000 clones, approximately 78% of them seen only once. This specimen consisted of CD4+ or CD8+ T cells sorted from blood, obtained in a trial of the OX40 agonist ivuxolimab. The V call is TRBV4-2, the J call TRBJ2-7; 7 nucleotides line up with TRBD1. The receptor was isolated from an adult with an advanced solid tumor such as melanoma, head and neck, liver or kidney cancer. The CDR3 region is CASSLDRDGAYEQYF. The CDR3 bases are TGTGCCAGCAGTCTTGACAGGGATGGTGCCTACGAGCAGTACTTC.